This TCR beta chain was captured by sequencing in a study of blood T cell repertoires in COVID-19. Sequenced by immunoSEQ multiplex PCR; TCRdb stores in-frame clones only, minus some. The sample records roughly 34,000 clones, 80% being singletons. The sequence derives from a woman aged 70-85 years with acute or convalescent COVID-19. The sample comprised peripheral blood.

The CDR3 DNA sequence: TGTGCCAGCAGTGAGGGTCGGGGGGTCGGGACCAAAAACATTCAGTACTTC. This encodes CASSEGRGVGTKNIQYF. The rearrangement joins TRBV2 to TRBJ2-4; 7 nucleotides match TRBD2. The V and J ends lost 3 bases and 2 bases, in that order; junction bases with no gene match: 10. CDR1 and CDR2 (germline): SNHLY, FYNNEI. The CDR3 sequence is 17 residues long. The variable domain in full, completed from reference TRBV2 and TRBJ2-4, reads EPEVTQTPSHQVTQMGQEVILRCVPISNHLYFYWYRQILGQKVEFLVSFYNNEISEKSEIFDDQFSVERPDGSNFTLKIRSTKLEDSAMYFCASSEGRGVGTKNIQYFGAGTRLSVL.